The present T cell receptor (beta chain) was sequenced within a study of blood T cell repertoires in COVID-19. The repertoire was sequenced with immunoSEQ multiplex PCR; TCRdb's copy has only in-frame clones and lacks some. The sample consists of 300,000 to 350,000 clones, over 75% of them appearing once. Participants came from 24 US areas, aged about 18 to 89 years. Trimming at V came to 6 bases and at J to 0 bases, leaving 2 bases not matched to a gene. CDR3 length equals 15 residues. CDR1 and CDR2 (germline): WSHSY, SAAADI. The sample consisted of PBMCs or T cells enriched from blood (not recorded which). The chain has TRBV10-2 and TRBJ1-6, with 7 bases aligning to TRBD1. This TCR came from a young man who had recovered from COVID-19. CDR3 amino acids: CASRGQSSYNSPLHF. The DNA of the CDR3 is TGCGCCAGCAGGGGACAGAGCTCCTATAATTCACCCCTCCACTTT.